The TCR beta chain under discussion was sequenced for a study of T-cell reconstitution after alpha-beta-depleted transplantation in children. Notes on the study in general: At one year after transplant, newly produced T cells mostly accounted for T-cell counts and diversity.

Using unique molecular identifiers, the investigators prepared the TCRbeta library. TCRdb re-analysed the PCR reads in MiXCR, keeping a single row per CDR3 protein. Of 200,000 to 250,000 distinct CDR3 sequences in the sample, 20% to 30% were seen once. The germline gives CDR1 DFQATT, CDR2 SNEGSKA (reference sequence). CDR3 size: 11 residues. Trimming shortened V by 2 bases and J by 9 bases, and 8 bases separated the two germline ends. Comments on this clonotype: The antigen remains unidentified.

V is TRBV20-1 and J is TRBJ1-5; no firm D call. The input for sequencing was PBMCs, mostly from graft donor cells, taken 360 days after TCRalphabeta/CD19-depleted stem cell transplant. The sequence came from a female patient aged 2-9 years who had a stem cell transplant for congenital amegakaryocytic thrombocytopenia, so the T cells may come from the graft donor. The CDR3 loop is CSARLAGPQHF. The DNA of the CDR3 is TGCAGTGCTAGATTGGCGGGGCCCCAGCATTTT.